This T cell receptor beta chain was captured in a study of T cell responses to AZD1222 COVID-19 vaccine. Overall study results and limits: With dominance at 160-218 and 743-854, vaccine-associated CD4 TCRs spanned spike. Donor demographics were predominantly white British with a female majority; clonal diversity may be underestimated. Nearly half of spike-specific TCRs reportedly target unmutated variant regions.

The table came from immunoSEQ multiplex PCR; TCRdb's copy has only in-frame clones and leaves some out. The repertoire has approximately 130,000 clones, around 89% of them found once; the top ten carry approximately 12%. V lost 5 bases to trimming and J lost 2 bases, with 3 bases between them. Germline lookup yields CDR1 SGHTA and CDR2 FQGTGA. This CDR3 region has 12 residues. Concerning this clone: Its cognate antigen is unknown.

This chain connects TRBV7-3 to TRBJ2-2, with no clear D. Sequencing used peripheral blood, obtained on day 0 of MenACWY control vaccination. The sequence derives from an adult in good health. CDR3 residues: CASSPNTGELFF. In DNA, the CDR3 is TGTGCCAGCAGCCCAAACACCGGGGAGCTGTTTTTT.